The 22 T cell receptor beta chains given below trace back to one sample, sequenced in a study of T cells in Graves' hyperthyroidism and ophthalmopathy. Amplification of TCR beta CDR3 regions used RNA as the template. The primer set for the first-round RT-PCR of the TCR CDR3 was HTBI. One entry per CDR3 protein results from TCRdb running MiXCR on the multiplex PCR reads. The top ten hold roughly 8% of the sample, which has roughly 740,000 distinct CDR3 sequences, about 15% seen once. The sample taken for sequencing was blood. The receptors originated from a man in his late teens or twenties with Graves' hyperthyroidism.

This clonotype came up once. The CDR3 region has the DNA TGTGCCAGCACCCCTCGGAGGGGGCGGGACACCGGGGAGCTGTTTTTT. Encoded protein: CASTPRRGRDTGELFF. The chain combines TRBV13 with TRBJ2-2; tentative D call: TRBD1 (7 bases). Per the germline V gene, CDR1 is PRHDT and CDR2 is FYEKMQ (reference sequence). V shed 7 bases and J shed 3 bases, with 18 bases lying between them. The length of the CDR3 is 16 residues.

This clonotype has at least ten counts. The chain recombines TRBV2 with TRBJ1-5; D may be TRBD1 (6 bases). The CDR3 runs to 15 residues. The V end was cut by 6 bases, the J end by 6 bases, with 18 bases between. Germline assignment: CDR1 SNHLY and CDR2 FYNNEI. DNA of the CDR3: TGTGCCAGCAGACCAACAGGGCCCGTGGCTCAGCCCCAGCATTTT. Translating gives CASRPTGPVAQPQHF. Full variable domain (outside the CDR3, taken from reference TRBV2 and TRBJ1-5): EPEVTQTPSHQVTQMGQEVILRCVPISNHLYFYWYRQILGQKVEFLVSFYNNEISEKSEIFDDQFSVERPDGSNFTLKIRSTKLEDSAMYFCASRPTGPVAQPQHFGDGTRLSIL.

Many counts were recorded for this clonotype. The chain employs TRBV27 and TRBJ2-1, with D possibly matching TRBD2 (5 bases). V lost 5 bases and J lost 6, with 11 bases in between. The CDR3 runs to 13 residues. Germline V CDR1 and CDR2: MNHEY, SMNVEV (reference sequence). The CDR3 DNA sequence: TGTGCCAGCAGTGAGGGTCAAACCAATGAGCAGTTCTTC. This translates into CASSEGQTNEQFF.

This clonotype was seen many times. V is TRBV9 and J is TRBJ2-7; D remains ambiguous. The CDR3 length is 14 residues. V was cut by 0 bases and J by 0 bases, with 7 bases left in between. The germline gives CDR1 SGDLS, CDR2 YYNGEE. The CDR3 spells CASSVEAGSYEQYF. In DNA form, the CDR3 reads TGTGCCAGCAGCGTAGAGGCAGGCTCCTACGAGCAGTACTTC. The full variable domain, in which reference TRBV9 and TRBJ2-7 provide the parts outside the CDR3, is DSGVTQTPKHLITATGQRVTLRCSPRSGDLSVYWYQQSLDQGLQFLIQYYNGEERAKGNILERFSAQQFPDLHSELNLSSLELGDSALYFCASSVEAGSYEQYFGPGTRLTVT.

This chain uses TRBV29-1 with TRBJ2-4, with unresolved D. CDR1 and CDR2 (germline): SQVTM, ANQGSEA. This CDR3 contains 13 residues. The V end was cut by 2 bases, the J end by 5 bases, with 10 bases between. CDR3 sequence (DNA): TGCAGCGTTGAAACCCCCGCGGAAAACATTCAGTACTTC. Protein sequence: CSVETPAENIQYF.

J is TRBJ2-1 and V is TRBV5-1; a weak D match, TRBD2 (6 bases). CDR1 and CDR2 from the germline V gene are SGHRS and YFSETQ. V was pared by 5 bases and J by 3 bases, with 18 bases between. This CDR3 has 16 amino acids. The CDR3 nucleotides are TGCGCCAGCAGTAGGGACTCCCTGGTTATCTACAATGAGCAGTTCTTC. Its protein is CASSRDSLVIYNEQFF.

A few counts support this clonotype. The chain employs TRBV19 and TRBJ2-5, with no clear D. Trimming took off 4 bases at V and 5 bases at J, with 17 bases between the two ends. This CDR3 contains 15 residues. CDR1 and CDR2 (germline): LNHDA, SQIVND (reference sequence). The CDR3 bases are TGTGCCAGTAGTACGCGTGACGGGCCCTGGGAGACCCAGTACTTC. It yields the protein CASSTRDGPWETQYF.

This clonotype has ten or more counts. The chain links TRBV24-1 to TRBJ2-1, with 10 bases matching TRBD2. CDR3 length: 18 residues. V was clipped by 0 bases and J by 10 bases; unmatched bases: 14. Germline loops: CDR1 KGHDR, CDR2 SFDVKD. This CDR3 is CATSDLAASGRGAGEQFF. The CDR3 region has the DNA TGTGCCACCAGTGATTTGGCGGCTAGCGGGAGAGGGGCCGGCGAGCAGTTCTTC.

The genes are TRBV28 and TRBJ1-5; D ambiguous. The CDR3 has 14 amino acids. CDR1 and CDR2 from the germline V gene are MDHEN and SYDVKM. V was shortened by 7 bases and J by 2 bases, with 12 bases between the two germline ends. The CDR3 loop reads CASTLRSRNQPQHF. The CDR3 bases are TGTGCCAGCACCCTTCGGAGCCGCAATCAGCCCCAGCATTTT.

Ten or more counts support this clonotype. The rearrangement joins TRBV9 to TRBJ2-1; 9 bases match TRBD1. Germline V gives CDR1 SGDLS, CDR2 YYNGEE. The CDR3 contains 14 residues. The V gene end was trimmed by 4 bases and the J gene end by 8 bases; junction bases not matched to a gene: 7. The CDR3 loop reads CASSPGTGYDEQFF. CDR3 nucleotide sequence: TGTGCCAGCAGCCCCGGGACAGGGTACGATGAGCAGTTCTTC.

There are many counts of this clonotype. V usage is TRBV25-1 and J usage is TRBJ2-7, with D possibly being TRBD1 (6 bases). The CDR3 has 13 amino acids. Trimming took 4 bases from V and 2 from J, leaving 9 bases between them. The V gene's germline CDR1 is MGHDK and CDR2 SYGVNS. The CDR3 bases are TGTGCCAGCAGTGTACAGGGCGCCTACGAGCAGTACTTC. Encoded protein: CASSVQGAYEQYF.

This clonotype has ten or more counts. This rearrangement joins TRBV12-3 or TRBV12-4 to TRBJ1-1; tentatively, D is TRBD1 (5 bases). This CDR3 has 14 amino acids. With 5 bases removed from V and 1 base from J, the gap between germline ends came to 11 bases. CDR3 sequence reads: CASSLPTGNTEAFF. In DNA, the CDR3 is TGTGCCAGCAGTCTCCCTACAGGGAACACTGAAGCTTTCTTT.

CDR3 bases: TGTGCCAGCAGTTTAGACAGGGGGCTGGTCACAGATACGCAGTATTTT. It encodes CASSLDRGLVTDTQYF. This chain uses TRBV27 with TRBJ2-3, with 10 bases aligning to TRBD1. Looked up from germline, CDR1 is MNHEY and CDR2 is SMNVEV (reference sequence). CDR3 length equals 16 residues. With V trimmed by 2 bases and J by 2 bases, 4 bases remained unmatched.

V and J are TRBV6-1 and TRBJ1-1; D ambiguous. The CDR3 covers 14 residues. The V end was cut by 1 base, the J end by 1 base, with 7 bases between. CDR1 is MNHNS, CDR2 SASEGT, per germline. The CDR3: CASSEVSANTEAFF. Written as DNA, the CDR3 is TGTGCCAGCAGTGAAGTCTCCGCGAACACTGAAGCTTTCTTT.

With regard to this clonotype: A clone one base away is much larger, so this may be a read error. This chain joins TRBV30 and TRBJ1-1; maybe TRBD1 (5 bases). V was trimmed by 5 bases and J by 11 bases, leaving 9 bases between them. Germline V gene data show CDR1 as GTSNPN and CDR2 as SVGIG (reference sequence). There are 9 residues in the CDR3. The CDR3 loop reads CAWGAPAFF. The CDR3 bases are TGTGCCTGGGGGGCCCCGGCTTTCTTT.

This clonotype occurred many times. CDR3 region: CASSPLVLAGGHNEQFF. The CDR3 DNA is TGTGCCAGCAGCCCCCTTGTACTAGCGGGAGGCCACAATGAGCAGTTCTTC. V gene TRBV7-2 combines with J gene TRBJ2-1; 12 nucleotides match TRBD2. This CDR3 has 17 amino acids. The germline V gene encodes CDR1 SGHTA and CDR2 FQGNSA. Trimming took 5 bases from V and 5 from J; bases not matched to a gene: 10.

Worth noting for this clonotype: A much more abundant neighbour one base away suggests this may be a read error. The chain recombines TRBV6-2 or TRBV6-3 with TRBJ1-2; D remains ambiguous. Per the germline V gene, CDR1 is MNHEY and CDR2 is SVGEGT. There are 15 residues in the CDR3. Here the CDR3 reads CVSSTALLDWDGYTF. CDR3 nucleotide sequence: TGTGTCAGCAGCACCGCCTTATTAGACTGGGATGGCTACACCTTC.

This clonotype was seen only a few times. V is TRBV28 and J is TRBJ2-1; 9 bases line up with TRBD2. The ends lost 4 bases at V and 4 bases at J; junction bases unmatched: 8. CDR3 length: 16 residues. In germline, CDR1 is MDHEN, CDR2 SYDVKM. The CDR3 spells CASSSFLREGYNEQFF. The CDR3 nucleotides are TGTGCCAGCAGTTCATTCTTGCGGGAGGGGTACAATGAGCAGTTCTTC. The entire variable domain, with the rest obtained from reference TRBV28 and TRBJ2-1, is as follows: DVKVTQSSRYLVKRTGEKVFLECVQDMDHENMFWYRQDPGLGLRLIYFSYDVKMKEKGDIPEGYSVSREKKERFSLILESASTNQTSMYLCASSSFLREGYNEQFFGPGTRLTVL.

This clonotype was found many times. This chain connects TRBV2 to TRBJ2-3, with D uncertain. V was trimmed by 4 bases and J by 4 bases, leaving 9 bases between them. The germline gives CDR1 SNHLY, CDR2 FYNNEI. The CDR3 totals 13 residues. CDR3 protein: CASSAQRPDTQYF. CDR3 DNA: TGTGCCAGCAGTGCTCAGCGTCCAGATACGCAGTATTTT.

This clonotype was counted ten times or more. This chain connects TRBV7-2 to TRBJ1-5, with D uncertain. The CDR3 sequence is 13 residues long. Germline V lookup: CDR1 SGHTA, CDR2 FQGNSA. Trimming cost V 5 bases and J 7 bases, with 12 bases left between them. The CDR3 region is CASSPTPTQPQHF. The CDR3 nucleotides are TGTGCCAGCAGCCCAACCCCGACCCAGCCCCAGCATTTT.

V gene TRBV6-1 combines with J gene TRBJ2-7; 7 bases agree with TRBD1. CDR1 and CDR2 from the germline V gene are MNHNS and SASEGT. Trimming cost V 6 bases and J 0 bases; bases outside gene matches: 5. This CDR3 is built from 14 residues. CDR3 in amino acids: CASRDRAASYEQYF. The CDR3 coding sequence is TGTGCCAGCAGAGACAGGGCCGCCTCCTACGAGCAGTACTTC.

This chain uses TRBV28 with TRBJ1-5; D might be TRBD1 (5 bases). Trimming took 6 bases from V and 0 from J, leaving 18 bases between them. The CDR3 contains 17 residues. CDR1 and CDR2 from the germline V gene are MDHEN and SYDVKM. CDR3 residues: CASRNGGFGNSNQPQHF. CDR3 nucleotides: TGTGCCAGCAGGAATGGGGGTTTTGGAAATAGCAATCAGCCCCAGCATTTT.